This entry lists 19 T cell receptor beta chains sequenced from one sample in a study of cytomegalovirus exposure and HLA in healthy donors. 60 Vbeta and 13 Jbeta primers were used in PCR. TCRdb keeps only in-frame clones here, not all; method: immunoSEQ multiplex PCR. In the table there are roughly 54,000 clones, approximately 80% of which are singletons. The sample consisted of PBMCs. Source of these receptors: a man aged 50-60 years in good health and CMV-seronegative.

The gene calls are TRBV10-3 and TRBJ2-7; 8 bases are a match to TRBD1. The V segment lost 2 bases and the J segment 12 bases; nucleotides outside the gene matches: 9. Per the germline V gene, CDR1 is ENHRY and CDR2 is SYGVKD. CDR3 length: 13 amino acids. CDR3 sequence reads: CAISELAGQAGYF. DNA of the CDR3: TGTGCCATCAGTGAGCTGGCGGGACAGGCTGGGTACTTC.

The chain couples TRBV28 to TRBJ2-3, with D tentatively TRBD2 (7 bases). In germline, CDR1 is MDHEN, CDR2 SYDVKM. The V gene lost 6 bases and the J gene lost 2 bases, with 15 bases spanning the gap. This CDR3 has 15 residues. The CDR3 sequence: CASSPGGRATDTQYF. CDR3 bases: TGTGCCAGCAGCCCCGGGGGGCGGGCCACAGATACGCAGTATTTT.

The chain carries TRBV6-6 and TRBJ2-3; no firm D call. V lost 0 bases, J lost 5 bases, and 6 bases lay in between. The germline CDR1 and CDR2 sequences are MNHNY and SVGAGI (reference sequence). The CDR3 has 13 residues. The chain's CDR3 is CASSYSTGDTQYF. The CDR3 coding sequence is TGTGCCAGCAGTTACTCGACGGGAGATACGCAGTATTTT.

The chain employs TRBV6-6 and TRBJ2-7; 10 positions match TRBD1. J was trimmed by 7 bases and V by 0 bases; bases with no gene match: 9. The CDR3 runs 16 residues. Germline CDR1 is MNHNY and CDR2 is SVGAGI (reference sequence). CDR3 in DNA: TGTGCCAGCAGTTACTCGGGACAGGGGCCAGGTGGTGAGCAGTACTTC. Translation gives CASSYSGQGPGGEQYF.

CDR3 amino acids: CASRSTDRVGEKLFF. DNA of the CDR3: TGTGCCAGCAGGAGCACTGACAGGGTTGGAGAAAAACTGTTTTTT. The chain carries TRBV2 and TRBJ1-4; 7 bases are a match to TRBD1. Losses at the gene ends were 6 bases for V and 8 bases for J; bases not matched to a gene: 12. CDR3 length: 15 amino acids. Germline lookup yields CDR1 SNHLY and CDR2 FYNNEI.

The rearrangement uses TRBV5-1 and TRBJ1-2, with 9 positions matching TRBD1. This CDR3 contains 14 residues. V lost 4 bases to trimming and J lost 0 bases; unmatched junction nucleotides: 1. Germline lookup yields CDR1 SGHRS and CDR2 YFSETQ. In DNA, the CDR3 is TGCGCCAGCAGCACAGGGGGCTCTAACTATGGCTACACCTTC. It translates to CASSTGGSNYGYTF.

This chain uses TRBV9 with TRBJ2-6; D unclear. V was trimmed by 2 bases and J by 0 bases, leaving 12 bases between them. CDR3 size: 17 residues. CDR1 SGDLS and CDR2 YYNGEE come from the germline V gene. The CDR3 sequence: CASSVPGRFSGANVLTF. The CDR3 DNA reads TGTGCCAGCAGCGTCCCCGGTAGATTCTCTGGGGCCAACGTCCTGACTTTC.

This clone was counted only a few times. V is TRBV10-2 and J is TRBJ1-1, with 7 bases matching TRBD1. This CDR3 contains 14 residues. Germline V gives CDR1 WSHSY, CDR2 SAAADI. V lost 6 bases, J lost 0 bases, and 4 bases stayed unmatched. The CDR3 sequence: CASRVDRLNTEAFF. CDR3 in DNA: TGCGCCAGCAGGGTGGACAGGCTGAACACTGAAGCTTTCTTT.

The J gene is TRBJ1-5, the V gene TRBV5-4, with D possibly TRBD1 on 5 matching bases. CDR3 length: 14 amino acids. From germline, CDR1 is SGHNT and CDR2 YYREEE (reference sequence). Trimming left V 2 bases short and J 6 bases short, with 12 bases between. The CDR3 nucleotides are TGTGCCAGCAGCTTACCAGGGAAGGGTCAGCCCCAGCATTTT. It specifies CASSLPGKGQPQHF.

The J gene is TRBJ1-4, the V gene TRBV12-5; tentative D call: TRBD1 (5 bases). V dropped 6 bases and J dropped 4 bases, with 21 bases sitting between them. Germline assignment: CDR1 LGHNT and CDR2 FRNRAP. The CDR3 consists of 17 residues. CDR3 coding DNA: TGTGCTAGTGGGCTGACAGAGAGTATTGGCGGTAATGAAAAACTGTTTTTT. It encodes CASGLTESIGGNEKLFF.

J is TRBJ2-5 and V is TRBV9; the match to TRBD2 covers 7 bases. Germline CDR1 reads SGDLS; CDR2 reads YYNGEE. This CDR3 contains 15 residues. Germline trimming cut 5 bases from V and 3 bases from J; bases unmatched to any gene: 10. This CDR3 is CASSPTGGPEETQYF. CDR3 sequence (DNA): TGTGCCAGCAGTCCCACGGGGGGTCCCGAAGAGACCCAGTACTTC.

The V gene is TRBV25-1, the J gene TRBJ2-2; tentative D call: TRBD1 (5 bases). This CDR3 is built from 13 residues. V lost 3 bases and J lost 8, with 10 bases in between. CDR1 MGHDK and CDR2 SYGVNS come from the germline V gene. The DNA of the CDR3 is TGTGCCAGCAGTGATCTGGGGCCAGGGGAGCTGTTTTTT. Amino acid sequence: CASSDLGPGELFF.

This chain links TRBV4-1 with TRBJ1-5; D gene unclear. Trimming cost V 2 bases and J 6 bases, with 23 bases left between them. Germline values: CDR1 MGHRA, CDR2 YSYEKL. The CDR3 is made up of 18 amino acids. CDR3 DNA sequence: TGCGCCAGCAGCCAAAAAACAGAACCCGAGGGATGGCCTCAGCCCCAGCATTTT. This sequence encodes CASSQKTEPEGWPQPQHF.

This clone was observed a few times. This rearrangement joins TRBV13 to TRBJ1-1, with 7 bases identical to TRBD1. In germline, CDR1 is PRHDT, CDR2 FYEKMQ (reference sequence). CDR3 length equals 17 residues. V shed 5 bases, J shed 1 base, and the junction held 13 bases outside the gene matches. CDR3 nucleotide sequence: TGTGCCAGCAGCCTCCGACAGGGATGGGGGTGGAACACTGAAGCTTTCTTT. Protein product: CASSLRQGWGWNTEAFF.

The chain joins TRBV14 to TRBJ2-5, with 7 positions matching TRBD1. V was pared by 5 bases and J by 1 base, with 10 bases of the junction left unmatched. Germline V gene sequence: CDR1 SGHDN, CDR2 FVKESK. The CDR3 runs 16 residues. This CDR3 is CASSLRTGTFQETQYF. The CDR3 DNA sequence: TGTGCCAGCAGCTTAAGGACAGGAACATTCCAAGAGACCCAGTACTTC.

The V call is TRBV27, the J call TRBJ2-7, with TRBD1 matching over 8 bases. With V trimmed by 7 bases and J by 0 bases, 11 bases remained unmatched. CDR1 is MNHEY, CDR2 SMNVEV, per germline (reference sequence). The CDR3 totals 16 residues. The CDR3 here is CASTLTAGGHSYEQYF. DNA for the CDR3: TGTGCCAGCACTCTGACGGCAGGGGGCCACTCCTACGAGCAGTACTTC.

This clone was observed a handful of times. The chain uses TRBV7-2 and TRBJ1-2, with 9 nucleotides matching TRBD1. The CDR3 has 15 residues. Trimming at V came to 5 bases and at J to 4 bases, leaving 8 bases not matched to a gene. The germline V gene has CDR1 SGHTA and CDR2 FQGNSA. The CDR3 sequence: CASSPPGTGSYGYTF. In DNA form, the CDR3 reads TGTGCCAGCAGCCCCCCCGGGACAGGGTCCTATGGCTACACCTTC. Together with reference TRBV7-2 and TRBJ1-2, the CDR3 gives the full variable domain: GAGVSQSPSNKVTEKGKDVELRCDPISGHTALYWYRQSLGQGLEFLIYFQGNSAPDKSGLPSDRFSAERTGGSVSTLTIQRTQQEDSAVYLCASSPPGTGSYGYTFGSGTRLTVV.

The chain uses TRBV5-1 and TRBJ1-4; the match to TRBD1 covers 7 bases. Germline V gives CDR1 SGHRS, CDR2 YFSETQ. V was pared by 0 bases and J by 6 bases, with 17 bases of the junction left unmatched. CDR3 length: 19 amino acids. The CDR3 region has the DNA TGCGCCAGCAGCTTGGGCCTGGGGGACAGACTCGTCAGGGATGAAAAACTGTTTTTT. This translates into CASSLGLGDRLVRDEKLFF.

The CDR3 coding sequence is TGTGCCAGCAGCGCTGTTTCGGGAAGAGGAGAGACCCAGTACTTC. Translating gives CASSAVSGRGETQYF. The V and J genes are TRBV5-4 and TRBJ2-5; perhaps TRBD2 as D (5 bases). The CDR3 runs to 15 residues. The V and J ends lost 4 bases and 4 bases respectively, with 17 bases between them. The germline V gene encodes CDR1 SGHNT and CDR2 YYREEE (reference sequence).